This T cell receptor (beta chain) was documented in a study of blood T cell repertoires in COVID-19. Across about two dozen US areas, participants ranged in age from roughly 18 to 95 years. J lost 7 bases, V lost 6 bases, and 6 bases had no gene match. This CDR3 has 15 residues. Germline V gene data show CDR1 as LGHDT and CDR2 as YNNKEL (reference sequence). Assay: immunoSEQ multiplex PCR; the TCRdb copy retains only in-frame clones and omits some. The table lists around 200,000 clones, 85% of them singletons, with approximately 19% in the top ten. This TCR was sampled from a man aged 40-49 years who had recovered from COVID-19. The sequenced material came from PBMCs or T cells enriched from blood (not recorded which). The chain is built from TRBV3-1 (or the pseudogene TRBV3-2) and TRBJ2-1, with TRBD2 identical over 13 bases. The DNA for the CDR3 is TGTGCCAGCAGTAGGACTAGCGGGAGATTAAATGAGCAGTTCTTC. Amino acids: CASSRTSGRLNEQFF.